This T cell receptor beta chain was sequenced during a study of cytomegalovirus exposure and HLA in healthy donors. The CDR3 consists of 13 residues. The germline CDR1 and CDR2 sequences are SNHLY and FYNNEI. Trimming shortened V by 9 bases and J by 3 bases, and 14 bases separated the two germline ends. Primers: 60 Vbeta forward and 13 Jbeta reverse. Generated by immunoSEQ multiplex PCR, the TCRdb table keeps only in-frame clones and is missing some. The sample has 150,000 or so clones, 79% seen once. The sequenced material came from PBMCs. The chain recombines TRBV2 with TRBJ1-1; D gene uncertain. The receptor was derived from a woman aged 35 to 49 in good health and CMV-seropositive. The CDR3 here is CASDYGYDTEAFF. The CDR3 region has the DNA TGTGCCAGTGACTATGGGTACGACACTGAAGCTTTCTTT.